These 25 T cell receptor beta chains were sequenced from one sample in a study of T cells in women clearing cervical HPV infection. Some clones are missing from TCRdb's copy, which holds only in-frame ones; the method was immunoSEQ multiplex PCR. The sample table includes 30,000 to 35,000 clones. Sequenced: blood buffy coat. These receptors all stem from a woman between 18 and 69 years old with a cervical HPV16 infection that either progressed to CIN3+ or cleared (not recorded which).

On this clone: The CDR3 goes on 3 residues after the read ends, and that part is filled in from the germline J gene. The chain recombines TRBV5-1 with TRBJ2-2; D call uncertain. CDR1 is SGHRS, CDR2 YFSETQ, per germline. The CDR3 runs 14 residues. The CDR3 DNA, read in part, is TGCGCCAGCAGCCCACCCTCAACTAATGAAAAG. It is translated as CASSPPSTNEK. The entire CDR3 protein is CASSPPSTNEKLFF.

Worth noting for this clone: The CDR3 extends 3 residues past the end of the read, so its final part is completed from the germline J gene. V is TRBV20-1 and J is TRBJ1-3, with D unclear. This CDR3 has 16 amino acids. Germline values: CDR1 DFQATT, CDR2 SNEGSKA (reference sequence). The V gene lost 2 bases and the J gene lost 0 bases, with 14 bases spanning the gap. CDR3 protein: CSARSHGLFSGNTIYF. The DNA read from the CDR3 is TGCAGTGCTAGATCCCATGGGCTGTTCTCTGGAAACACC.

Remarks on this clone: The read terminates 3 residues ahead of where the CDR3 ends, so the germline J gene completes it. This sequence joins TRBV7-2 and TRBJ1-4, with D possibly TRBD1 on 6 matching bases. Germline lookup yields CDR1 SGHTA and CDR2 FQGNSA. V lost 5 bases and J lost 3, with 13 bases in between. CDR3 size: 15 residues. The part of the CDR3 DNA that was read is TGTGCCAGCAGCCTTACAGGGATTGCTAATGAAAAA. Protein sequence: CASSLTGIANEK. The complete CDR3 protein is CASSLTGIANEKLFF. The full variable domain, rest sourced from reference TRBV7-2 and TRBJ1-4, is GAGVSQSPSNKVTEKGKDVELRCDPISGHTALYWYRQSLGQGLEFLIYFQGNSAPDKSGLPSDRFSAERTGGSVSTLTIQRTQQEDSAVYLCASSLTGIANEKLFFGSGTQLSVL.

Comment on this clone: The CDR3 end is not reached by the read, which stops 3 residues before it; the germline J gene fills it in. The chain combines TRBV5-1 with TRBJ1-4, with 8 bases lining up with TRBD1. Germline CDR1 reads SGHRS; CDR2 reads YFSETQ. The CDR3 extends over 14 amino acids. V shed 5 bases, J shed 8 bases, and the junction held 8 bases outside the gene matches. The CDR3 loop reads CASRSTGDGEKLFF. CDR3 DNA, as far as it was read: TGCGCCAGCAGATCGACAGGGGACGGAGAAAAA.

As for this clone: The read gets to within 3 residues of the CDR3 end, and the germline J gene fills in the rest. The J gene is TRBJ2-1, the V gene TRBV7-6; possible D gene TRBD1, 6 bases. The CDR3 is 14 amino acids. The V end lost 5 bases, the J end lost 3 bases, and 11 bases lay between the germline ends. Germline V gene lookup returns CDR1 SGHVS and CDR2 FNYEAQ. The sequenced CDR3 bases are TGTGCCAGCAGCGGAAGGACAGACTACAATGAG. Amino acids: CASSGRTDYNE. The complete CDR3 protein is CASSGRTDYNEQFF.

Remarks on this clone: The read terminates 3 residues before the CDR3 end, so the remaining end is supplied by the germline J gene. This rearrangement joins TRBV15 to TRBJ2-7; D is ambiguous. Germline V gives CDR1 LNHNV, CDR2 YYDKDF (reference sequence). The length of the CDR3 is 14 residues. V was trimmed by 1 base and J by 3 bases, leaving 10 bases between them. The CDR3 protein is CATSRASTHYEQYF. CDR3 DNA (partial): TGTGCCACCAGCAGAGCATCGACACACTACGAG.

Concerning this clone: The CDR3 end lies 3 residues beyond the end of the read and is filled in from the germline J gene. The chain links TRBV6-2 or TRBV6-3 to TRBJ2-3; 8 nucleotides align to TRBD1. Germline V gene sequence: CDR1 MNHEY, CDR2 SVGEGT. This CDR3 contains 16 residues. The chain's CDR3 is CASSRPAGQGVQPQYF. The CDR3 DNA, read in part, is TGTGCCAGCAGCCGACCGGCTGGACAGGGAGTCCAGCCG.

With respect to this clone: The read ends 3 residues before the CDR3 terminus; that terminus is restored from the germline J gene. V gene TRBV7-2 combines with J gene TRBJ2-1; tentative D call: TRBD1 (6 bases). The CDR3 runs to 14 residues. Germline CDR1 SGHTA, CDR2 FQGNSA. Trimming took off 5 bases at V and 9 bases at J, with 17 bases between the two ends. The DNA read from the CDR3 is TGTGCCAGCAGCATCTATCCAGGGGCGCTTGAG. This translates into CASSIYPGALE. The entire CDR3 protein is CASSIYPGALEQFF.

As for this clone: The CDR3 end lies 3 residues beyond the end of the read and is filled in from the germline J gene. The chain uses TRBV7-3 and TRBJ2-6, with D perhaps TRBD2 (6 bases). This CDR3 contains 15 residues. Germline CDR1 reads SGHTA; CDR2 reads FQGTGA. V lost 3 bases and J lost 4, with 10 bases in between. The DNA read from the CDR3 is TGTGCCAGCAGCTTTCGGGGGTTCGGGGCCAACGTC. It yields the protein CASSFRGFGANV. The full CDR3 sequence reads CASSFRGFGANVLTF.

To note about this clone: The CDR3 end is not reached by the read, which stops 3 residues before it; the germline J gene fills it in. J is TRBJ1-5 and V is TRBV5-5, with TRBD1 as a possible D gene (5 bases). Trimming left V 3 bases short and J 0 bases short, with 10 bases between. CDR3 length: 15 residues. Looked up from germline, CDR1 is SGHKS and CDR2 is YYEKEE (reference sequence). The part of the CDR3 DNA that was read is TGTGCCAGCAGCTGGGGGGGTAATAGCAATCAGCCC. Its translation is CASSWGGNSNQP. The entire CDR3 protein reads CASSWGGNSNQPQHF.

A remark on this clone: Read coverage stops 3 residues before the CDR3 terminus; the germline J gene supplies the remainder. This chain connects TRBV7-9 to TRBJ2-4, with TRBD2 matching 10 bases. The germline CDR1 and CDR2 sequences are SEHNR and FQNEAQ (reference sequence). This CDR3 region has 15 residues. This chain's CDR3 is CASSTLAGALGDQYF. The CDR3 bases that were read are TGTGCCAGCAGCACCCTAGCGGGGGCACTGGGGGAT. Full variable domain (missing parts from reference TRBV7-9 and TRBJ2-4): DTGVSQNPRHKITKRGQNVTFRCDPISEHNRLYWYRQTLGQGPEFLTYFQNEAQLEKSRLLSDRFSAERPKGSFSTLEIQRTEQGDSAMYLCASSTLAGALGDQYFGAGTRLSVL.

Details on this clone: Read coverage stops 3 residues before the CDR3 terminus; the germline J gene supplies the remainder. The J gene is TRBJ1-1, the V gene TRBV5-1; possibly TRBD1 for D (6 bases). CDR1 SGHRS and CDR2 YFSETQ come from the germline V gene. CDR3 length: 12 residues. The DNA read from the CDR3 is TGCGCCAGCAGCTTGGATGGACAGATG. This encodes CASSLDGQM. The CDR3 as a whole reads CASSLDGQMAFF.

On this clone itself: The read terminates 3 residues before the CDR3 end, so the remaining end is supplied by the germline J gene. The chain couples TRBV5-1 to TRBJ1-1; perhaps TRBD1 as D (5 bases). From germline, CDR1 is SGHRS and CDR2 YFSETQ. The CDR3 has 15 residues. The CDR3 DNA, read in part, is TGCGCCAGCAGCTCCCAGGAGGGGAAGGCATCGGAA. Translating it yields CASSSQEGKASE. The full CDR3 protein reads CASSSQEGKASEAFF.

For this clone: The CDR3 end lies 3 residues beyond the end of the read and is filled in from the germline J gene. The chain uses TRBV2 and TRBJ1-2; D unresolved. Germline loops: CDR1 SNHLY, CDR2 FYNNEI. Trimming took 10 bases from V and 7 from J, leaving 19 bases between them. The CDR3 is 13 amino acids. Partial CDR3 DNA: TGTGCCAACCAGAGATTACGGGGTCGTGGC. Encoded protein: CANQRLRGRG. The full CDR3 is CANQRLRGRGYTF.

Concerning this clone itself: One end of the junction fails to match germline, which may point to a read error. The read ends 3 residues shy of where the CDR3 ends; the end is completed using the germline J gene. The chain recombines TRBV27 with TRBJ1-5; maybe TRBD1 (6 bases). Germline loops: CDR1 MNHEY, CDR2 SMNVEV (reference sequence). The CDR3 is 19 amino acids. Partial CDR3 DNA: TGTGCCAGCAGGTTATTCCTCGGGACACCCCCGAACAAGGTTAGGCCC. This sequence encodes CASRLFLGTPPNKVRP. The CDR3 reads in full as CASRLFLGTPPNKVRPQHF.

Regarding this clone: Read coverage stops 3 residues before the CDR3 terminus; the germline J gene supplies the remainder. The chain carries TRBV18 and TRBJ1-5; 8 bases line up with TRBD1. The germline gives CDR1 KGHSH, CDR2 LQKENI. The CDR3 is made up of 13 amino acids. Unmatched junction bases numbered 1, after V lost 3 bases and J lost 6 bases. The CDR3 sequence: CASSPDRAQPQHF. The DNA read from the CDR3 is TGTGCCAGCTCACCGGACAGGGCTCAGCCC.

A word on this clone: The read ends 3 residues early relative to the CDR3; the germline J gene fills the gap. V usage is TRBV30 and J usage is TRBJ1-2; D possibly corresponds to TRBD1 (5 bases). Germline V gene sequence: CDR1 GTSNPN, CDR2 SVGIG (reference sequence). The CDR3 sequence is 11 residues long. The sequenced part of the CDR3 DNA is TGTGCCTCAGGGCGGTCCTACGAC. Protein: CASGRSYD. The whole CDR3 sequence reads CASGRSYDYTF.

About this clone: The observed sequence ends 3 residues before the CDR3 terminus, with the missing tail filled in from the germline J gene. This rearrangement joins TRBV19 to TRBJ1-5, with D hard to call. V lost 5 bases and J 3 bases, leaving 11 bases between the germline ends. The CDR3 runs to 14 residues. Germline lookup yields CDR1 LNHDA and CDR2 SQIVND (reference sequence). The part of the CDR3 DNA that was read is TGTGCCAGTAGTGTTGGGCAGAACAATCAGCCC. Translation gives CASSVGQNNQP. The complete CDR3 sequence is CASSVGQNNQPQHF.

Points on this clone: The DNA ends 3 residues before the CDR3 does, and the rest of the CDR3 is filled in from the germline J gene. Other nucleotide sequences from this sample produce the same CDR3. V and J are TRBV2 and TRBJ1-3; TRBD1 might be the D (6 bases). The CDR3 has 14 residues. Trimming removed 1 base at V and 3 bases at J, with 7 bases between. CDR1 is SNHLY, CDR2 FYNNEI, per germline. The CDR3 reads CASSEGTDGNTIYF. The covered CDR3 bases are TGTGCCAGCAGTGAAGGGACAGATGGAAACACC.

Regarding this clone: The CDR3 end lies 3 residues beyond the end of the read and is filled in from the germline J gene. The chain is built from TRBV13 and TRBJ2-3; 7 bases fit TRBD2. Germline V gives CDR1 PRHDT, CDR2 FYEKMQ (reference sequence). Losses at the gene ends were 10 bases for V and 6 bases for J; bases not matched to a gene: 7. CDR3 length: 12 amino acids. The CDR3 reads CATSAGLDTQYF. CDR3 DNA, as far as it was read: TGTGCCACTTCAGCGGGACTGGATACG.

As regards this clone: Sequencing ends 3 residues short of the CDR3 end; the germline J gene provides the rest. The gene calls are TRBV5-4 and TRBJ2-4; D may be TRBD1 (5 bases). This CDR3 is built from 13 residues. Per the germline V gene, CDR1 is SGHNT and CDR2 is YYREEE (reference sequence). The CDR3 loop is CASSLKGDETQYF. The sequenced part of the CDR3 DNA is TGTGCCAGCAGCTTAAAAGGGGATGAGACT.

Notes on this clone: Coverage ceases 3 residues before the CDR3 finishes, and the germline J gene fills in the end. This chain uses TRBV19 with TRBJ2-4, with D uncertain. Germline V gene sequence: CDR1 LNHDA, CDR2 SQIVND (reference sequence). This CDR3 is 14 amino acids long. The V end was cut by 6 bases, the J end by 0 bases, with 9 bases between. CDR3 sequence reads: CASSPGLAKNIQYF. The sequenced part of the CDR3 DNA is TGTGCCAGTAGCCCAGGCCTAGCCAAAAACATT.

Details on this clone: The read gets to within 3 residues of the CDR3 end, and the germline J gene fills in the rest. V usage is TRBV7-3 and J usage is TRBJ2-1, with a tentative D call TRBD1 (5 bases). The CDR3 consists of 15 residues. V was pared by 2 bases and J by 4 bases, with 12 bases between. Germline V gene lookup returns CDR1 SGHTA and CDR2 FQGTGA. The CDR3 DNA, read in part, is TGTGCCAGCAGCTTAGGCCGTACAGGTTACAATGAG. This encodes CASSLGRTGYNE. Given in full, the CDR3 is CASSLGRTGYNEQFF.

Concerning this clone: The read terminates 3 residues ahead of where the CDR3 ends, so the germline J gene completes it. The chain uses TRBV5-1 and TRBJ1-4; D is unresolved. The CDR3 runs 14 residues. Germline assignment: CDR1 SGHRS and CDR2 YFSETQ. CDR3: CASSLELSNSPLFF. The CDR3 bases that were read are TGCGCCAGCAGCTTGGAACTTTCCAATTCACCA.

Details on this clone: The sequenced fragment ends 3 residues before the CDR3 boundary, so the rest is inferred from the germline J gene. This chain uses TRBV4-1 with TRBJ1-2, with TRBD1 matching 8 bases. The CDR3 covers 15 residues. CDR1 and CDR2 (germline): MGHRA, YSYEKL. V lost 0 bases to trimming and J lost 3 bases; unmatched junction nucleotides: 3. CDR3 residues: CASSQDDRGHYGYTF. CDR3 bases read: TGCGCCAGCAGCCAAGACGACAGGGGCCACTATGGC.